Listed here are 9 T cell receptor beta chains from one sample, sequenced in a study of T cells in Graves' hyperthyroidism and ophthalmopathy. Researchers amplified the TCR beta CDR3 regions from RNA transcripts. Initially, a first-round RT-PCR of the TCR CDR3 employed the HTBI primer set. MiXCR, run by TCRdb on the multiplex PCR reads, gives a single entry per CDR3 protein. The table has about 600,000 distinct CDR3 sequences, approximately 15% seen once. What was sequenced was blood. The receptors here all came from a woman between 18 and 30 years old with Graves' ophthalmopathy.

This clonotype was seen more than once but under ten times. The chain has TRBV7-9 and TRBJ2-1; perhaps TRBD2 as D (6 bases). CDR1 is SEHNR and CDR2 is FQNEAQ in the germline V gene (reference sequence). The CDR3 runs to 16 residues. Trimming stripped 5 bases from V and 1 base from J, with 15 bases between. This chain's CDR3 is CASSLVRDSSYNEQFF. The CDR3 bases are TGTGCCAGCAGCCTCGTGCGGGACTCTTCCTACAATGAGCAGTTCTTC.

This chain joins TRBV9 and TRBJ1-2, with TRBD1 as a possible D gene (6 bases). CDR1 and CDR2 from the germline V gene are SGDLS and YYNGEE. V gave up 3 bases and J gave up 2 bases, with 14 bases separating them. The CDR3 runs 15 residues. The CDR3, as DNA: TGTGCCAGCAGCGCCGGGGGGACACTCAACTATGGCTACACCTTC. This encodes CASSAGGTLNYGYTF.

At least ten counts were recorded for this clonotype. This chain uses TRBV20-1 with TRBJ1-1, with a tentative D call TRBD1 (6 bases). V dropped 3 bases and J dropped 0 bases, with 14 bases sitting between them. The germline CDR1 and CDR2 sequences are DFQATT and SNEGSKA (reference sequence). This CDR3 comprises 15 residues. CDR3 amino acids: CSARARGYMNTEAFF. The CDR3 nucleotides are TGCAGTGCTAGGGCAAGGGGGTACATGAACACTGAAGCTTTCTTT.

This clonotype was counted ten times or more. The chain links TRBV6-1 to TRBJ2-7; D unresolved. Germline CDR1 and CDR2: MNHNS and SASEGT. CDR3 length equals 12 residues. Trimming left V 8 bases short and J 2 bases short, with 10 bases between. The CDR3 nucleotides read TGTGCCAGCCTTGCCGGAGCCTACGAGCAGTACTTC. This gives the protein CASLAGAYEQYF.

There are many counts of this clonotype. The rearrangement joins TRBV12-3 or TRBV12-4 to TRBJ1-1; possible D gene TRBD1, 5 bases. The CDR3 covers 13 residues. Trimming stripped 6 bases from V and 7 bases from J, with 15 bases between. The DNA of the CDR3 is TGTGCCAGCAGATCAACAGGTTTTTTTGAAGCTTTCTTT. This encodes CASRSTGFFEAFF.

The chain couples TRBV9 to TRBJ1-2; 7 bases agree with TRBD1. Germline CDR1 is SGDLS and CDR2 is YYNGEE. The ends lost 3 bases at V and 2 bases at J; junction bases unmatched: 4. The CDR3 covers 14 residues. The CDR3 reads CASSATGINYGYTF. CDR3 DNA: TGTGCCAGCAGCGCGACAGGGATCAACTATGGCTACACCTTC. Variable domain in full (rest from reference TRBV9 and TRBJ1-2): DSGVTQTPKHLITATGQRVTLRCSPRSGDLSVYWYQQSLDQGLQFLIQYYNGEERAKGNILERFSAQQFPDLHSELNLSSLELGDSALYFCASSATGINYGYTFGSGTRLTVV.

In this sample, this clonotype turned up many times. This rearrangement joins TRBV12-3 or TRBV12-4 to TRBJ1-2; no firm D call. The CDR3 is 16 residues long. V was trimmed by 3 bases and J by 6 bases, leaving 20 bases between them. The DNA for the CDR3 is TGTGCCAGCAGTTTCGTCAGCGGCCGACTCTATGATGGCTACACCTTC. It codes for CASSFVSGRLYDGYTF.

The chain carries TRBV24-1 and TRBJ2-2, with TRBD2 matching over 7 bases. There are 22 residues in the CDR3. CDR1 and CDR2 from the germline V gene are KGHDR and SFDVKD. V was clipped by 0 bases and J by 6 bases; unmatched bases: 24. CDR3 bases: TGTGCCACCAGTGATTTGAGGTCGGGCCTAGCGGCCGCACTTGTTACGGCCGGGGAGCTGTTTTTT. This gives the protein CATSDLRSGLAAALVTAGELFF.

This clonotype was counted ten times or more. V and J are TRBV6-5 and TRBJ2-7; D unresolved. The germline gives CDR1 MNHEY, CDR2 SVGAGI. V shed 2 bases and J shed 2 bases, with 16 bases lying between them. The CDR3 length is 16 residues. The CDR3 protein is CASSYSSLRLAYEQYF. The CDR3 nucleotides are TGTGCCAGCAGTTACAGTAGTCTCCGCCTGGCCTACGAGCAGTACTTC.